This is a list of T cell receptor beta chains from one sample in a study of cytotoxic CD8 clonotypes in ibrutinib-treated CLL. The repertoire was sequenced with immunoSEQ multiplex PCR; TCRdb's copy has only in-frame clones and lacks some. The sample records fewer than 400,000 clones, 60% to 80% being singletons. The specimen comprised PBMCs, sampled after 36 months of ibrutinib treatment. These receptors all come from a human donor with chronic lymphocytic leukemia. Each CDR3 is given with its conserved first and last residue. D genes are given only for firm matches. The listing skips clone size in some rows; elsewhere it reads once, few, many or a size class.

cdr3_aa,cdr3_nt,clone_size,v_call,j_call,d_call
CASSAPGHGLGAEAFF,TGCGCCAGCAGTGCACCGGGACACGGCCTAGGAGCTGAAGCTTTCTTT,.,TRBV10-2,TRBJ1-1,.
CASRSQGMGQKLFF,TGCGCCAGCAGATCACAGGGAATGGGGCAAAAACTGTTTTTT,few,TRBV10-1,TRBJ1-4,.
CASSLPNYGYTF,TGTGCCAGCTCACTTCCGAACTATGGCTACACCTTC,few,TRBV18,TRBJ1-2,.
CASSSWPGELFF,TGTGCCAGCAGTTCGTGGCCCGGGGAGCTGTTTTTT,once,TRBV28,TRBJ2-2,.
CASSSSDRVRNEQFF,TGTGCCAGCAGTTCCAGTGACAGGGTGCGCAATGAGCAGTTCTTC,.,TRBV28,TRBJ2-1,TRBD1
CASSEPGLAGISYEQYF,TGCGCCAGCAGTGAGCCGGGACTAGCGGGCATTTCATACGAGCAGTACTTC,.,TRBV10-2,TRBJ2-7,TRBD2
CAISESGGTYEQYF,TGTGCCATCAGTGAGTCGGGGGGTACCTACGAGCAGTACTTC,few,TRBV10-3,TRBJ2-7,.
CASSFGQVNSPLHF,TGTGCCAGCAGCTTCGGTCAAGTTAATTCACCCCTCCACTTT,few,TRBV7-2,TRBJ1-6,.
CASSSIPDEQFF,TGTGCCAGCAGCTCGATCCCCGATGAGCAGTTCTTC,.,TRBV5-4,TRBJ2-1,.
CASSEAAGQSVYEQYF,TGTGCCAGCAGTGAAGCTGCGGGACAGAGCGTATACGAGCAGTACTTC,.,TRBV6-1,TRBJ2-7,.
CASSGRLAGGVDTQYF,TGTGCCAGCAGCGGGAGACTAGCGGGAGGCGTAGATACGCAGTATTTT,.,TRBV9,TRBJ2-3,TRBD2
CATSRLLDRSTNYGYTF,TGTGCCACCAGCAGACTCCTTGACAGGTCCACCAACTATGGCTACACCTTC,.,TRBV15,TRBJ1-2,.
CASSPLAGGPGETQYF,TGTGCCAGCTCGCCCCTAGCGGGAGGGCCGGGGGAGACCCAGTACTTC,.,TRBV18,TRBJ2-5,TRBD2
CASSPGLAGSAAFF,TGTGCCAGCAGTCCGGGACTAGCGGGATCAGCGGCGTTCTTC,few,TRBV28,TRBJ2-1,TRBD2
CASTQDLRRDTGELFF,TGTGCCAGCACCCAAGACCTACGGAGGGACACCGGGGAGCTGTTTTTT,.,TRBV2,TRBJ2-2,.
CASSSMASNLETQYF,TGTGCCAGCAGCTCAATGGCTAGTAATTTGGAGACCCAGTACTTC,.,TRBV7-8,TRBJ2-5,.
CASSLTSGGAGEQYF,TGCGCCAGCAGCCTGACTAGCGGGGGGGCCGGGGAGCAGTACTTC,.,TRBV4-1,TRBJ2-7,TRBD2
CASSLLQGMGYEQYF,TGCGCCAGCAGCCTTCTGCAGGGGATGGGCTACGAGCAGTACTTC,.,TRBV4-1,TRBJ2-7,.
CASSAGLLGTNYGYTF,TGTGCCAGCAGCGCCGGACTATTGGGCACTAACTATGGCTACACCTTC,.,TRBV7-9,TRBJ1-2,.
CASGNGQMGNTIYF,TGCGCCAGCGGGAATGGACAGATGGGAAACACCATATATTTT,.,TRBV5-1,TRBJ1-3,.
CSASHLLAPYF,TGCAGTGCTAGCCACCTACTAGCACCGTACTTC,few,TRBV20-1,TRBJ2-7,.
CASSSRTGRGYTF,TGTGCCAGCAGCTCCAGGACAGGTCGCGGCTACACCTTC,.,TRBV7-8,TRBJ1-2,TRBD1
CASSTPAVQETQYF,TGTGCCAGCTCCACCCCAGCGGTTCAAGAGACCCAGTACTTC,.,TRBV6-5,TRBJ2-5,.
CSARGEAQYF,TGCAGTGCTAGAGGGGAGGCCCAGTACTTC,.,TRBV20-1,TRBJ2-5,.
CASSSANTGELFF,TGTGCCAGCAGTTCAGCGAACACCGGGGAGCTGTTTTTT,.,TRBV11-2,TRBJ2-2,.
CASSDKAGVPYEQYF,TGTGCCAGCAGCGACAAAGCGGGAGTCCCCTACGAGCAGTACTTC,.,TRBV9,TRBJ2-7,TRBD2
CSVAPGDGYTF,TGCAGCGTTGCGCCCGGGGACGGCTACACCTTC,.,TRBV29-1,TRBJ1-2,.
CASRSRRGSEKLFF,TGTGCCAGCAGGAGCCGGAGGGGCTCTGAAAAACTGTTTTTT,.,TRBV28,TRBJ1-4,.
CAISDWGRSYEQYF,TGTGCCATCAGTGACTGGGGACGATCCTACGAGCAGTACTTC,.,TRBV10-3,TRBJ2-7,.
CASSLAVGQGNHEQYF,TGTGCCAGCAGCCTAGCGGTAGGACAGGGGAACCACGAGCAGTACTTC,.,TRBV4-2,TRBJ2-7,TRBD1
CASSHPGVGNIQYF,TGTGCCAGCAGCCACCCCGGGGTAGGCAACATTCAGTACTTC,.,TRBV9,TRBJ2-4,.
CASRQGLQPQHF,TGTGCCAGCAGGCAAGGGCTTCAGCCCCAGCATTTT,.,TRBV2,TRBJ1-5,.
CASSYSPGLLNEQYF,TGTGCCAGCAGTTACTCCCCCGGCCTCCTAAACGAGCAGTACTTC,.,TRBV6-5,TRBJ2-7,.
CASSLGTGTMNTEAFF,TGTGCCAGCAGTCTCGGGACAGGGACCATGAACACTGAAGCTTTCTTT,few,TRBV27,TRBJ1-1,TRBD1
CASSLALDRVGYTF,TGTGCCAGCAGCTTAGCTCTCGACAGGGTCGGCTACACCTTC,.,TRBV11-2,TRBJ1-2,TRBD1
CASSPGRGSGLGVGEQFF,TGTGCCAGTAGTCCAGGCAGGGGGTCAGGACTAGGCGTTGGTGAGCAGTTCTTC,.,TRBV19,TRBJ2-1,.
CASSLRQGIYEQYF,TGTGCCAGCAGCCTGAGACAGGGAATCTACGAGCAGTACTTC,.,TRBV7-8,TRBJ2-7,TRBD1
CASSLAGLQETQYF,TGTGCCAGCAGCTTGGCCGGACTTCAAGAGACCCAGTACTTC,.,TRBV5-4,TRBJ2-5,.